Listed below are T cell receptor beta chains from one sample, sequenced in a study of radiotherapy plus CTLA-4 blockade in lung cancer. Repertoires were generated with immunoSEQ multiplex PCR, while TCRdb's copy carries only in-frame clones and drops some. Of about 95,000 clones detected, approximately 78% appear once; the ten largest clones hold under 4%. This material consisted of peripheral blood, taken from a patient treated with radiotherapy plus ipilimumab. These receptors were collected from a human donor with non-small cell lung cancer who had a partial response to radiotherapy plus ipilimumab. Each CDR3 is given with its conserved first and last residue. A D gene is named only where the DNA matches it firmly. Clone sizes are given selectively: once, few, many, or a class where the clone is expanded.

d_gene	v_gene	j_gene	abundance	CDR3aa	CDR3nt
-	TRBV5-1	TRBJ2-2	-	CAQSLPGGTGELFF	TGCGCCCAAAGCCTACCCGGGGGCACCGGGGAGCTGTTTTTT
TRBD2	TRBV7-3	TRBJ2-1	-	CASSRGLAGSSEQFF	TGTGCCAGCAGCAGGGGGCTAGCGGGGAGTAGTGAGCAGTTCTTC
TRBD2	TRBV6-5	TRBJ2-5	once	CASTTGTSGETQYF	TGTGCCAGCACCACGGGGACTAGCGGAGAGACCCAGTACTTC
-	TRBV30	TRBJ1-4	-	CAWSSREGEKLFF	TGTGCCTGGAGTAGCAGGGAGGGTGAAAAACTGTTTTTT
TRBD1	TRBV5-1	TRBJ2-7	-	CASKVGQSLYEQYF	TGCGCCAGCAAGGTGGGACAGTCTCTCTACGAGCAGTACTTC
-	TRBV6-4	TRBJ1-6	once	CASSDDLFSPLHF	TGTGCCAGCAGTGACGACTTATTTTCACCCCTCCACTTT
TRBD1	TRBV28	TRBJ1-5	-	CASTQGSGGRQPQHF	TGTGCCAGCACCCAAGGGTCAGGGGGACGGCAGCCCCAGCATTTT
-	TRBV10-1	TRBJ2-3	many	CASSDVVADTQYF	TGCGCCAGCAGTGATGTAGTCGCAGATACGCAGTATTTT
TRBD1	TRBV27	TRBJ2-5	-	CASGGETQYF	TGTGCCTCAGGGGGAGAGACCCAGTACTTC
TRBD1	TRBV7-9	TRBJ1-4	few	CATRQGASEKLFF	TGTGCCACCCGACAGGGGGCGAGTGAAAAACTGTTTTTT
-	TRBV5-1	TRBJ2-5	-	CASSFGGVRGTQYF	TGCGCCAGCAGCTTCGGCGGGGTGAGAGGGACCCAGTACTTC
TRBD1	TRBV7-9	TRBJ1-4	few	CASSLQGGTNEKLFF	TGTGCCAGCAGCTTACAGGGGGGAACTAATGAAAAACTGTTTTTT
TRBD1	TRBV30	TRBJ1-1	-	CAWRRGQTTEAFF	TGTGCCTGGAGGAGGGGGCAGACCACTGAAGCTTTCTTT
TRBD1	TRBV19	TRBJ2-1	-	CASSRRDRGSYNEQFF	TGTGCCAGTAGTAGAAGGGACAGGGGGTCCTACAATGAGCAGTTCTTC
TRBD2	TRBV19	TRBJ2-5	few	CASSMSLGSGSRETQYF	TGTGCCAGTAGTATGTCCCTCGGTAGCGGGAGTCGGGAGACCCAGTACTTC
-	TRBV5-1	TRBJ1-2	-	CASSFGQYDGYTF	TGCGCCAGCAGCTTCGGACAGTACGATGGCTACACCTTC
TRBD1	TRBV7-9	TRBJ1-4	-	CASSLQQGPNEKLFF	TGTGCCAGCAGCCTTCAACAGGGGCCTAATGAAAAACTGTTTTTT
TRBD2	TRBV5-3	TRBJ2-1	-	CARSPYEGGPIWQFF	TGTGCCAGAAGCCCCTACGAGGGAGGGCCGATATGGCAGTTCTTC
-	TRBV6-5	TRBJ1-1	once	CASSYSLGRTEAFF	TGTGCCAGCAGTTACTCGCTCGGGAGGACTGAAGCTTTCTTT
-	TRBV18	TRBJ1-1	-	CASSNLQGSTEAFF	TGTGCCAGCTCAAATCTACAGGGTTCCACTGAAGCTTTCTTT
TRBD1	TRBV5-4	TRBJ1-4	-	CASSRDREKLFF	TGTGCCAGCAGCCGGGACAGGGAAAAACTGTTTTTT
TRBD1	TRBV14	TRBJ1-1	many	CASSQDLVGQGTDTEAFF	TGTGCCAGCAGCCAAGATTTGGTGGGACAGGGGACAGACACTGAAGCTTTCTTT